These T cell receptor beta chains were read from a single sample in a study of neurological immune-mediated disorders. TCRdb analysed the 5' RACE reads with MiXCR anew, one entry per CDR3 protein. The table lists about 52,000 distinct CDR3 sequences, 3.8% of them singletons. The sample consisted of PBMCs. These receptors came from a man in his sixties with multiple sclerosis. Each CDR3 is given with its conserved first and last residue. The order of the fields is V gene, J gene, clone size, D gene, CDR3 DNA, CDR3 protein. The D gene is left open where the match is weak. Some rows mark clone size as missing; the rest say once, few, many or name a class of expanded clone.

>TRBV20-1|TRBJ2-1|many|TRBD1
TGCAGTGCCCCTCCGGGACAGGTACCGAATGAGCAGTTCTTC
CSAPPGQVPNEQFF
>TRBV6-1|TRBJ2-1|many|.
TGTGCCAGTCTAGGCAATGAGCAGTTCTTC
CASLGNEQFF
>TRBV9|TRBJ1-4|many|.
TGTGCCAGCAGCGTAGGAGTAACAGGGACTAATGAAAAACTGTTTTTT
CASSVGVTGTNEKLFF
>TRBV2|TRBJ2-2|many|TRBD1
TGTGCCAGCGACGCCGGGCAGGGGGCGGCCGGGGAGCTGTTTTTT
CASDAGQGAAGELFF
>TRBV20-1|TRBJ2-3|many|.
TGCAGTGCCGTGACTAGTTCCCCTGCCACAGATACGCAGTATTTT
CSAVTSSPATDTQYF
>TRBV6-6|TRBJ2-3|many|TRBD1
TGTGCCAGCAGGAAGTACCTAGACAGGGCTGATACGCAGTATTTT
CASRKYLDRADTQYF
>TRBV11-2|TRBJ2-1|many|.
TGTGCCAGCAGCTTCCTAATGGGGCACCAGTTCTTC
CASSFLMGHQFF
>TRBV15|TRBJ1-2|many|.
TGTGCCACCAGCGAGGGCCCCTCGGGCTATGGCTACACCTTC
CATSEGPSGYGYTF
>TRBV20-1|TRBJ2-1|medium-sized|TRBD2
TGCAGTGCCCCGACTAGCGGGAGGAATGAGCAGTTCTTC
CSAPTSGRNEQFF
>TRBV4-2|TRBJ2-7|many|.
TGTGCCAGCAGCCAAGAACTCCTAGGGGCCTACGAGCAGTACTTC
CASSQELLGAYEQYF
>TRBV28|TRBJ2-1|many|.
TGTGCCAGCACCACTCCGGGTACCTACAATGAGCAGTTCTTC
CASTTPGTYNEQFF
>TRBV20-1|TRBJ2-1|many|TRBD1
TGCAGTGCCAGCCCGAGGACAGGCCCCTACAATGAGCAGTTCTTC
CSASPRTGPYNEQFF
>TRBV29-1|TRBJ2-1|many|TRBD2
TGCAGCGTCTCCCCGCCCGGGACTAGCGGGAGGGGTGAGCAGTTCTTC
CSVSPPGTSGRGEQFF
>TRBV7-2|TRBJ2-7|many|.
TGTGCCAGCAGTCTCCTCTACGAGCAGTACTTC
CASSLLYEQYF
>TRBV5-1|TRBJ1-1|many|.
TGCGCCAGCAGCTTGGGTCAGGCAAACACTGAAGCTTTCTTT
CASSLGQANTEAFF
>TRBV5-1|TRBJ2-1|few|.
TGCGCCAGCAGCTTGGCCGGGGACCGCGACAATGAGCAGTTCTTC
CASSLAGDRDNEQFF
>TRBV20-1|TRBJ2-7|many|.
TGCAGTGCTAGAGGAATGGGGTGGAAGGACTTCTCCTCCTACGAGCAGTACTTC
CSARGMGWKDFSSYEQYF
>TRBV11-3|TRBJ2-2|many|.
TGTGCCAGCAGTCCCACGGCGAGCACCGGGGAGCTGTTTTTT
CASSPTASTGELFF
>TRBV28|TRBJ2-5|many|TRBD2
TGTGCCAGCACCTTGGGACTAGCAGCGGATGGGACCCAGTACTTC
CASTLGLAADGTQYF
>TRBV28|TRBJ1-2|many|.
TGTGCCAACGGAGGCAGGCTCGTTGGCTACACCTTC
CANGGRLVGYTF
>TRBV6-6|TRBJ1-6|many|.
TGTGCCAGCAGCCCTTCTAATTCACCCCTCCACTTT
CASSPSNSPLHF
>TRBV20-1|TRBJ2-1|many|TRBD2
TGCAGTGCTAGAGCACTAGCGGGAGGTTTGAGGAATGAGCAGTTCTTC
CSARALAGGLRNEQFF
>TRBV20-1|TRBJ2-2|many|.
TGCAGTGCACGGGTGGGGGCCAACACCGGGGAGCTGTTTTTT
CSARVGANTGELFF
>TRBV24-1|TRBJ1-1|.|.
TGTGCCACCAGTCGGGGACCGACTGAAGCTTTCTTT
CATSRGPTEAFF
>TRBV3-1|TRBJ2-1|many|TRBD2
TGTGCCAGCAGCCCTTTAGCGGGGAAAGCCTACGGGCAGTTCTTC
CASSPLAGKAYGQFF
>TRBV14|TRBJ1-6|.|.
TGTGCCAGCAGTCCCCCTACGGGTCTGAATTCACCCCTCCACTTT
CASSPPTGLNSPLHF
>TRBV5-1|TRBJ2-7|many|.
TGCGCTTGCTCCAGGGACTTACTATACGAGCAGTACTTC
CACSRDLLYEQYF
>TRBV19|TRBJ1-5|few|.
TGTGCCAGTAGGGGAGGGCAGCCCCAGCATTTT
CASRGGQPQHF
>TRBV20-1|TRBJ2-2|.|.
TGCAGTGCTCCCTCCTCTAACACCGGGGAGCTGTTTTTT
CSAPSSNTGELFF
>TRBV20-1|TRBJ2-1|.|TRBD2
TGCAGTGCTTCTAGCGGGAGGAATAACAATGAGCAGTTCTTC
CSASSGRNNNEQFF
>TRBV7-6|TRBJ2-7|many|.
TGTGCCAGCAGCCTGGTCGACAGTAGGGCTGGGGTCGAGCAGTACTTC
CASSLVDSRAGVEQYF
>TRBV10-3|TRBJ2-7|many|TRBD2
TGTGCCATCAGTGAGGGGACTAGCTGGGGCGAGCAGTACTTC
CAISEGTSWGEQYF
>TRBV5-6|TRBJ2-5|.|.
TGTGCCAGCAGCTTGGCTAGAGAGACCCAGTACTTC
CASSLARETQYF
>TRBV27|TRBJ2-6|many|TRBD2
TGTGCCAGCAGCCCCATTGGGCTAGCGGGGGTCTCTGGGGCCAACGTCCTGACTTTC
CASSPIGLAGVSGANVLTF
>TRBV20-1|TRBJ1-5|many|.
TGCAGTGCTAGAGAACCGACAGTAGTAAATCAGCCCCAGCATTTT
CSAREPTVVNQPQHF
>TRBV5-5|TRBJ2-5|many|TRBD2
TGTGCCAGCAGCTCGCCTGGGAGGGCGGAGACCCAGTACTTC
CASSSPGRAETQYF
>TRBV7-9|TRBJ1-1|many|TRBD1
TGTGCCAGCAGCCCCGGACAGGGCCAAAGGAACACTGAAGCTTTCTTT
CASSPGQGQRNTEAFF
>TRBV5-1|TRBJ2-5|many|TRBD1
TGCGCCAGCAGCTTACCCGGGACAGGGGGTATGGAGACCCAGTACTTC
CASSLPGTGGMETQYF
>TRBV13|TRBJ1-6|many|.
TGTGCCAGCAGCCGCCGGGGCCGCTCACCCCTCCACTTT
CASSRRGRSPLHF
>TRBV27|TRBJ1-2|few|.
TGTGCCAGCAGCCAAGTGGCAGGGCCCCGCTATGGCTACACCTTC
CASSQVAGPRYGYTF
>TRBV27|TRBJ1-1|many|.
TGTGCCAGCAGTTTTCGGCCAGGGCCGAACACTGAAGCTTTCTTT
CASSFRPGPNTEAFF
>TRBV12-3/TRBV12-4|TRBJ1-2|many|.
TGTGCCAGCAGTCACCAGGGGATCCGGCTGGGCTACACCTTC
CASSHQGIRLGYTF
>TRBV7-9|TRBJ1-1|many|TRBD1
TGTGCCAGCAGCCAGGGGGCGACGACTGAAGCTTTCTTT
CASSQGATTEAFF
>TRBV12-3/TRBV12-4|TRBJ1-2|many|TRBD1
TGTGCCAGCACTTATGGGACAGCCTATGGCTACACCTTC
CASTYGTAYGYTF
>TRBV6-5|TRBJ2-3|many|.
TGTGCCAGCACTGCGGCAGATACGCAGTATTTT
CASTAADTQYF
>TRBV5-1|TRBJ2-5|.|.
TGCGCCAGCAGCAATAACGTGGAGACCCAGTACTTC
CASSNNVETQYF
>TRBV5-1|TRBJ1-1|many|TRBD1
TGCGCCAGCAGCACCTACAGGGGGCGAAAGGCTTTCTTT
CASSTYRGRKAFF
>TRBV20-1|TRBJ2-7|many|.
TGCAGTGCTAGCCCCCAAGGGTACGAGCAGTACTTC
CSASPQGYEQYF
>TRBV20-1|TRBJ1-5|few|TRBD1
TGCAGTGCTGTAAGACAGGGGAATAAGACCCAGAATTTT
CSAVRQGNKTQNF
>TRBV12-3/TRBV12-4|TRBJ2-3|few|TRBD2
TGTGCCAGCACCGTAGCGGGACTCACAGTTACGCAGTATTTT
CASTVAGLTVTQYF
>TRBV24-1|TRBJ2-3|many|TRBD1
TGTGCCACCAGTGATACCTCAGGGGGCCACACAGATACGCAGTATTTT
CATSDTSGGHTDTQYF
>TRBV7-9|TRBJ1-5|many|TRBD1
TGTGCCAGCAGCCCGGACAGGGATCAGCCCCAGCATTTT
CASSPDRDQPQHF
>TRBV29-1|TRBJ2-1|many|TRBD2
TGCAGCGGGAGGTACGGGAGGGCCTACAATGAGCAGTTCTTC
CSGRYGRAYNEQFF
>TRBV12-3/TRBV12-4|TRBJ2-7|many|.
TGTGCCAGCAGTTTAGGCGGGGTGGAATACGAGCAGTACTTC
CASSLGGVEYEQYF
>TRBV28|TRBJ2-7|many|TRBD2
TGTGCCAGCAGCCTCGGACTAGCGGGAATATACGAGCAGTACTTC
CASSLGLAGIYEQYF
>TRBV30|TRBJ1-1|many|.
TGTGCCTGGAGTGAACCCGGAGCGGAAGCTTTCTTT
CAWSEPGAEAFF
>TRBV20-1|TRBJ2-3|few|.
TGCAGTGCCCCCTCCACAGATACGCAGTATTTT
CSAPSTDTQYF